The entry that follows covers one TCR beta chain sequence. Its cognate antigen is unknown. The data were taken from a study of cytomegalovirus exposure and HLA in healthy donors. Looking at the study overall: Of the donors genotyped, 300 to 500 in all, about 81% fell in the Caucasian-associated ancestry cluster. Study conclusions and caveats: Other equally common chains were less clonally expanded than HLA-associated TCR beta chains, a later analysis showed. V- and J-gene trimming of TCR beta was linked (in a later analysis) to a missense DCLRE1C variant.

The PCR had 60 Vbeta and 13 Jbeta primers. The table came from immunoSEQ multiplex PCR; TCRdb's copy has only in-frame clones and leaves some out. The sample totals just over 150,000 clones. CDR1 SGHNT and CDR2 YENEEA come from the germline V gene. The CDR3 covers 15 residues. V dropped 1 base and J dropped 1 base, with 11 bases sitting between them. The specimen sequenced was PBMCs. The clonotype was recovered from a man aged 30 to 45 in good health and CMV-seronegative. The V call is TRBV11-3, the J call TRBJ2-7; D is possibly TRBD1 (5 bases). Here the CDR3 reads CASSLGAGPSYEQYF. The DNA for the CDR3 is TGTGCCAGCAGCTTAGGGGCAGGGCCGTCCTACGAGCAGTACTTC.